This TCR beta chain was sequenced in a study of T cell responses to AZD1222 COVID-19 vaccine (dated by TCRdb to the early 2020s). Regarding the complete study: AZD1222 recipients whose second dose came at about 4 weeks and those whose second dose came at about 12 weeks were combined into one group, since spike-specific TCR depth and breadth did not differ between the two schedules. TCR sequencing covered roughly 230 trial participants: nearly 210 given two doses of AZD1222 and around 26 given two doses of MenACWY control vaccine. Trial participants were enrolled into age subgroups of 18-55, 56-69 and 70-plus years, which contained about 150, 27 and 61 TCR-sequenced participants, respectively.

On this clone: This receptor's antigen is unknown. At one end, the junction sequence differs from germline, possibly due to a read error.

The paper as a whole reports these results and caveats: Participants were mostly white British and included more females than males, and it was suggested by the authors that clonal diversity may have been underestimated. Conclusions about previously exposed vaccinees are limited, since just five to seven AZD1222 recipients were seropositive for SARS-CoV-2 at baseline. The whole spike protein was spanned by vaccine-associated CD4 TCRs, and dominant responses were seen in regions 160-218 and 743-854. Because no day 14 peak-response samples were available, the repertoires could be characterized only after the peak T cell response. A significant rise in spike-specific TCR breadth and depth was observed after two AZD1222 doses relative to day 0 and relative to MenACWY recipients. Nearly half of unique spike-specific TCRs reportedly recognized epitopes outside regions mutated in the B.1.351 and B.1.1.7 variants. In the small 56-69-year group, the increase in depth fell short of significance, most likely because of low power.

The CDR3 regions of human TCRbeta chains were analyzed by immunosequencing. The authors' pipeline ran thus. TCRs in the repertoires were compared against a reference library of SARS-CoV-2-specific TCRs that had been generated with the MIRA antigen-specificity platform. Breadth meant the fraction of unique TCRs that were SARS-CoV-2-associated, whereas depth meant the fraction of total T cells that were SARS-CoV-2-associated. Using the MIRA data, each spike-specific TCR was mapped to the spike region that the TCR reacts to and placed in a CD4 or CD8 class. Log10-transformed breadth and depth values were compared by one-way ANOVA with Sidak's multiple comparisons tests. TCRdb carries this immuneACCESS record with in-frame sequences only. Its versions omit some clonotypes, under half of them owing to an unresolved V gene in the studies checked, with the rest unexplained. V and J calls and clone size are as listed in that table; D and trimming were resolved from the DNA. This sample is represented by more than 75,000 clones; roughly nine tenths of them were singletons. The biggest ten clones account for about 28% of the sample.

The CDR3 numbers 15 residues from cysteine through phenylalanine. The DNA shown is the 45-base CDR3, in frame from base 1. Per the germline V gene (reference sequence), SEHNR is the CDR1 and FQNEAQ is the CDR2. The time point tag for this specimen amounts to: baseline before first vaccination. Vaccinee samples were obtained from the UK trials COV001 and COV002, which included a single-blind randomized controlled phase 2/3 trial of AZD1222 (ChAdOx1 nCoV-19) in healthy adults. For TCRbeta chain sequencing, PBMC samples were collected from trial participants at day 0 and at day 28 after the second dose.

The V gene is TRBV7-9 and the J gene is TRBJ2-5, with 8 bases matching TRBD2. The clonotype originates from an adult in good health. Source: peripheral blood, taken on day 0 of AZD1222 vaccination. The nucleotides are TGTGCCGGCAGCTTCCCGCCGGGAGGGGAAGAGACCCAGTACTTC. It is translated as CAGSFPPGGEETQYF. With the rest looked up from the reference TRBV7-9 and TRBJ2-5 genes rather than sequenced, the full variable domain is DTGVSQNPRHKITKRGQNVTFRCDPISEHNRLYWYRQTLGQGPEFLTYFQNEAQLEKSRLLSDRFSAERPKGSFSTLEIQRTEQGDSAMYLCAGSFPPGGEETQYFGPGTRLLVL.